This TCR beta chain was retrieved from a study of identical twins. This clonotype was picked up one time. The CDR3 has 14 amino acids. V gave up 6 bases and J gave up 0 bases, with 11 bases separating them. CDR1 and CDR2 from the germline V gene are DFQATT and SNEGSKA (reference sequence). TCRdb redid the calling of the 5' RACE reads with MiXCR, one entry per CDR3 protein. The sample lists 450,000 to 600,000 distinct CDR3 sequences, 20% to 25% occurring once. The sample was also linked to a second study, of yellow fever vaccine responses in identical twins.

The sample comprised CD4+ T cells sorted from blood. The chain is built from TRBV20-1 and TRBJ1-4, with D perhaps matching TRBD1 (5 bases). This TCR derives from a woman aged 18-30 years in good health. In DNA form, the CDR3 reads TGCAGTGCAACCCGGACAACAACTAATGAAAAACTGTTTTTT. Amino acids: CSATRTTTNEKLFF.